A single sample is the source of the 31 T cell receptor beta chains below, sequenced in a study of T-cell reconstitution after alpha-beta-depleted transplantation in children. Study-wide results and caveats: Counts and diversity of T cells one year after transplant came mostly from newly produced T cells.

The TCRbeta library was prepared with unique molecular identifiers. TCRdb reanalysed the PCR reads using MiXCR and keeps one entry per CDR3 protein. The table has fewer than 350,000 distinct CDR3 sequences, 7.5% to 9% seen once; the top ten hold approximately 9.6%. The antigens of these receptors remain unknown. The starting material was peripheral blood, obtained 360 days after TCRalphabeta/CD19-depleted stem cell transplant. These TCRs come from a female patient aged 2-10 years who had a stem cell transplant for Fanconi anemia, so the T cells may come from the graft donor.

The sample holds many counts of this clonotype. This chain connects TRBV9 to TRBJ2-7; no reliable D call. CDR1 SGDLS and CDR2 YYNGEE come from the germline V gene. Trimming shortened V by 0 bases and J by 1 base, and 8 bases separated the two germline ends. This CDR3 has 14 amino acids. The CDR3 nucleotides read TGTGCCAGCAGCGTAGTCGCTGAGTCCTACGAGCAGTACTTC. It codes for CASSVVAESYEQYF.

The V gene is TRBV7-6, the J gene TRBJ2-5; 13 bases map to TRBD2. This CDR3 region has 16 residues. CDR1 is SGHVS and CDR2 is FNYEAQ in the germline V gene. J gave up 5 bases and V 2 bases, and 5 bases lay outside the gene matches. The CDR3 sequence is CASSLKTSGGFETQYF. In DNA form, the CDR3 reads TGTGCCAGCAGCTTAAAGACTAGCGGGGGGTTTGAGACCCAGTACTTC.

This clonotype was picked up a small number of times. The J gene is TRBJ2-2, the V gene TRBV20-1; D remains unclear. The CDR3 spans 13 residues. Germline-derived CDR1 and CDR2 are DFQATT and SNEGSKA (reference sequence). V was trimmed by 6 bases and J by 4 bases, leaving 12 bases between them. In DNA, the CDR3 is TGCAGTGCCCAGACGGCAGTCACCGGGGAGCTGTTTTTT. Its translation: CSAQTAVTGELFF.

The chain uses TRBV10-3 and TRBJ1-1; 9 bases are shared with TRBD1. The V gene end was trimmed by 3 bases and the J gene end by 6 bases; junction bases not matched to a gene: 14. This CDR3 has 17 residues. Germline V gene sequence: CDR1 ENHRY, CDR2 SYGVKD. Here the CDR3 DNA reads TGTGCCATCAGTGAACACCCTACAGGGGGCAGGGACTCTGAAGCTTTCTTT. Amino acid sequence: CAISEHPTGGRDSEAFF.

This clonotype appeared many times. The chain links TRBV29-1 to TRBJ2-3; 7 nucleotides line up with TRBD1. With V trimmed by 7 bases and J by 5 bases, 6 bases remained unmatched. Germline CDR1 is SQVTM and CDR2 is ANQGSEA. The CDR3 is 12 residues long. The CDR3 DNA follows: TGCAGCGCTTGGACAGGCGGAGATACGCAGTATTTT. It encodes CSAWTGGDTQYF.

This clonotype was counted many times. This chain links TRBV3-1 with TRBJ2-7; D ambiguous. CDR3 length: 14 amino acids. Deletions cut 1 base from V and 1 base from J, with 8 bases between. The germline V gene encodes CDR1 LGHDT and CDR2 YNNKEL (reference sequence). DNA of the CDR3: TGTGCCAGCAGCCAAGTGTTCTCGTCCTACGAGCAGTACTTC. This translates into CASSQVFSSYEQYF.

This sequence joins TRBV4-1 and TRBJ1-5; D unresolved. This CDR3 is 16 amino acids long. Germline-derived CDR1 and CDR2 are MGHRA and YSYEKL. Between the trimmed V and J ends, which lost 3 bases and 4 bases, there was a span of 16 bases. The CDR3 loop is CASSHHPEGSNQPQHF. CDR3 bases: TGCGCCAGCAGCCACCACCCAGAGGGCAGTAATCAGCCCCAGCATTTT.

This clonotype is a singleton in its sample. Because the CDR3 is missing its conserved closing phenylalanine or tryptophan, this is likely a read error. The chain joins TRBV2 to TRBJ2-4; 12 nucleotides match TRBD2. The J segment lost 1 base and the V segment lost 1 base, leaving 2 bases of the junction unmatched. The V gene's germline CDR1 is SNHLY and CDR2 FYNNEI. CDR3 length: 17 amino acids. The CDR3 nucleotides read TGTGCCAGCAGTGAAGTTCTAGCGGGGGGGGCCAAAAACATTCAGTACTGC. Its protein is CASSEVLAGGAKNIQYC.

Many counts were recorded for this clonotype. The chain carries TRBV5-1 and TRBJ2-3, with 10 positions matching TRBD2. J lost 5 bases, V lost 5 bases, and 5 bases had no gene match. Germline lookup yields CDR1 SGHRS and CDR2 YFSETQ. The CDR3 is 14 residues long. CDR3 in DNA: TGCGCCAGCAGAAGCGGGGGGGCCGAAGATACGCAGTATTTT. Translating gives CASRSGGAEDTQYF.

This clonotype was counted a few times. The V and J genes are TRBV11-2 and TRBJ2-7; D ambiguous. Between the trimmed V and J ends, which lost 0 bases and 3 bases, there was a span of 6 bases. Per germline, CDR1 SGHAT and CDR2 FQNNGV. CDR3 length: 13 amino acids. The CDR3, as DNA: TGTGCCAGCAGCTTAGACGCGGACTACGAGCAGTACGTC. Protein product: CASSLDADYEQYV.

This rearrangement joins TRBV6-1 to TRBJ1-1; tentative D call: TRBD1 (6 bases). V was shortened by 6 bases and J by 1 base, with 12 bases between the two germline ends. Germline CDR1 and CDR2: MNHNS and SASEGT. This CDR3 spans 14 amino acids. The DNA of the CDR3 is TGTGCCAGCAGGGACAGCGGGGCGAACACTGAAGCTTTCTTT. It specifies CASRDSGANTEAFF.

This clonotype has more than one count but fewer than ten. This sequence joins TRBV7-2 and TRBJ2-7; 9 bases match TRBD1. J gave up 2 bases and V 1 base, and 9 bases lay outside the gene matches. CDR3 length equals 17 residues. The germline gives CDR1 SGHTA, CDR2 FQGNSA. In DNA form, the CDR3 reads TGTGCCAGCAGCTTAGTACATTGGGACAGGGTGACCTACGAGCAGTACGTC. This encodes CASSLVHWDRVTYEQYV.

This clonotype has a count of ten or more. The gene calls are TRBV6-2 or TRBV6-3 and TRBJ1-2; D unclear. Trimming took 6 bases from V and 4 from J, leaving 12 bases between them. The CDR3 totals 13 residues. The germline V gene has CDR1 MNHEY and CDR2 SVGEGT. The CDR3 coding sequence is TGTGCCAGCAGGAATCCCAGTCTCTATGGCTACACCTTC. It translates to CASRNPSLYGYTF.

V is TRBV28 and J is TRBJ1-2; 7 bases align to TRBD1. Germline trimming cut 11 bases from V and 4 bases from J; bases unmatched to any gene: 13. CDR1 and CDR2 from the germline V gene are MDHEN and SYDVKM. CDR3 length equals 14 residues. The CDR3: CARHRDSVGYGYTF. The DNA for the CDR3 is TGTGCCCGCCACCGGGACAGCGTAGGCTATGGCTACACCTTC.

This clonotype was found a few times. V usage is TRBV28 and J usage is TRBJ2-3; 10 bases are a match to TRBD1. CDR3 length equals 15 residues. The trim removed 5 bases at V and 3 bases at J, leaving 5 bases unmatched. The germline gives CDR1 MDHEN, CDR2 SYDVKM. CDR3 amino acids: CASSAGTGVTDTQYF. The CDR3 DNA reads as TGTGCCAGCAGTGCCGGGACAGGGGTAACAGATACGCAGTATTTT.

The chain couples TRBV7-3 to TRBJ2-1, with D maybe TRBD1 (6 bases). Between the trimmed V and J ends, which lost 5 bases and 9 bases, there was a span of 11 bases. The CDR3 loop spans 12 amino acids. Germline V CDR1 and CDR2: SGHTA, FQGTGA. CDR3 bases: TGTGCCAGCAGCCCCAGGGGTGGTGAGCAGTTCTTC. Translating it yields CASSPRGGEQFF.

In this sample, this clonotype turned up many times. The chain joins TRBV12-3 or TRBV12-4 to TRBJ2-3, with a tentative D call TRBD1 (6 bases). Trimming shortened V by 1 base and J by 0 bases, and 11 bases separated the two germline ends. This CDR3 has 16 residues. The CDR3 DNA is TGTGCCAGCAGTTTAGTTGGACAGATTAGCACAGATACGCAGTATTTT. Translated: CASSLVGQISTDTQYF.

In its sample, this clonotype was seen a few times. The chain employs TRBV6-5 and TRBJ1-5; unclear D gene. The CDR3 consists of 17 residues. Trimming removed 0 bases at V and 4 bases at J, with 16 bases between. Germline CDR1 is MNHEY and CDR2 is SVGAGI. The DNA for the CDR3 is TGTGCCAGCAGTTACTCGAGCCCTTCCGGGCCTAATCAGCCCCAGCATTTT. Translation: CASSYSSPSGPNQPQHF.

The chain uses TRBV6-8 and TRBJ1-1; no clear D gene. Germline values: CDR1 MNHGY, CDR2 SAAAGT. Trimming pared 6 bases from V and 3 bases from J, leaving 8 bases between. CDR3 length: 12 residues. CDR3 DNA: TGTGCCAGCAGATCGAACGACACTGAAGCTTTCTTT. Amino acid sequence: CASRSNDTEAFF.

This clonotype showed up many times. The CDR3 DNA reads as TGTGCCAGCAGCCAAGGGACTAGCGGGGCGACCGGGGAGCTGTTTTTT. Translating gives CASSQGTSGATGELFF. The rearrangement links TRBV3-1 to TRBJ2-2; 12 nucleotides match TRBD2. Per the germline V gene, CDR1 is LGHDT and CDR2 is YNNKEL (reference sequence). The CDR3 has 16 residues. V was pared by 1 base and J by 5 bases, with 2 bases of the junction left unmatched.

This clonotype was seen ten or more times. CDR3 region: CASSLRQGAYEQFF. The CDR3 coding sequence is TGCGCCAGCAGTCTACGCCAGGGGGCTTATGAGCAGTTCTTC. The rearrangement links TRBV5-1 to TRBJ2-1, with 8 bases matching TRBD1. Losses at the gene ends were 5 bases for V and 8 bases for J; bases not matched to a gene: 9. CDR1 and CDR2 (germline): SGHRS, YFSETQ. The CDR3 sequence is 14 residues long.

This clonotype has ten or more counts. This sequence joins TRBV5-1 and TRBJ2-7; 9 bases match TRBD1. There are 14 residues in the CDR3. Germline V gene lookup returns CDR1 SGHRS and CDR2 YFSETQ. V shed 4 bases and J 3 bases; nucleotides not matched to a gene: 5. The CDR3 is CASSPGQGRYEQYF. The CDR3 bases are TGCGCCAGCAGCCCTGGACAGGGGCGCTACGAGCAGTACTTC. The whole variable domain, remainder taken from reference TRBV5-1 and TRBJ2-7, is KAGVTQTPRYLIKTRGQQVTLSCSPISGHRSVSWYQQTPGQGLQFLFEYFSETQRNKGNFPGRFSGRQFSNSRSEMNVSTLELGDSALYLCASSPGQGRYEQYFGPGTRLTVT.

This clonotype appeared a few times. The chain recombines TRBV6-5 with TRBJ2-3; 11 bases map to TRBD2. The CDR3 loop spans 14 amino acids. CDR1 is MNHEY, CDR2 SVGAGI, per germline. V lost 5 bases and J lost 11; bases outside the gene matches: 9. This CDR3 reads CASSNGYSGGGQYF. The DNA for the CDR3 is TGTGCCAGCAGTAACGGATATAGCGGGGGGGGGCAGTATTTT.

In its sample, this clonotype was seen many times. The chain links TRBV7-6 to TRBJ1-3; the D gene is possibly TRBD1 (5 bases). There are 15 residues in the CDR3. The V end lost 0 bases, the J end lost 0 bases, and 6 bases lay between the germline ends. Looked up from germline, CDR1 is SGHVS and CDR2 is FNYEAQ. The CDR3 nucleotides are TGTGCCAGCAGCTTAGCGACAGTCTCTGGAAACACCATATATTTT. It specifies CASSLATVSGNTIYF.

In this sample, this clonotype turned up many times. One end of the junction is discordant with germline, which a read error may explain. V gene TRBV12-3 or TRBV12-4 combines with J gene TRBJ2-1; 9 bases align to TRBD2. The CDR3 sequence is 14 residues long. The CDR3 bases are TGTGCCAGCAGGTTAGCGGGGGTAAGGAATGAGCAGTTCTTC. Protein sequence: CASRLAGVRNEQFF.

This clonotype was counted many times. The chain carries TRBV20-1 and TRBJ2-1; no definite D call. CDR1 and CDR2 (germline): DFQATT, SNEGSKA (reference sequence). The CDR3 has 16 amino acids. V was pared by 3 bases and J by 15 bases, with 30 bases between. This CDR3 is CSASDIGSAIITDAFF. CDR3 nucleotides: TGCAGTGCTAGTGATATCGGCTCTGCAATTATTACGGACGCGTTCTTC.

This clonotype was detected many times. The J gene is TRBJ2-3, the V gene TRBV18; 13 nucleotides line up with TRBD2. V lost 3 bases, J lost 3 bases, and 3 bases stayed unmatched. Germline values: CDR1 KGHSH, CDR2 LQKENI. The CDR3 is made up of 16 amino acids. Here the CDR3 DNA reads TGTGCCAGCTCACCGTGGACTAGCGGGGGAACAGATACGCAGTATTTT. Protein: CASSPWTSGGTDTQYF. The whole variable domain, filled in from reference TRBV18 and TRBJ2-3, reads NAGVMQNPRHLVRRRGQEARLRCSPMKGHSHVYWYRQLPEEGLKFMVYLQKENIIDESGMPKERFSAEFPKEGPSILRIQQVVRGDSAAYFCASSPWTSGGTDTQYFGPGTRLTVL.

V gene TRBV7-6 combines with J gene TRBJ2-1; D possibly matches TRBD1 or TRBD2 (5 bases each). Trimming cost V 6 bases and J 7 bases, with 19 bases left between them. The CDR3 totals 15 residues. Germline V gene sequence: CDR1 SGHVS, CDR2 FNYEAQ. DNA of the CDR3: TGTGCCAGCAGGGCCGGGGCGAATCGCGGGAATGAGCAGTTCTTC. This encodes CASRAGANRGNEQFF.

The sample holds a few counts of this clonotype. V and J are TRBV5-6 and TRBJ1-1; D is unresolved. Germline assignment: CDR1 SGHDT and CDR2 YYEEEE. CDR3 length: 15 amino acids. The ends were cut back, 6 bases at V and 4 bases at J, with 19 bases in the middle. CDR3 bases: TGTGCCAGCACCATGGAGGCGGGTTTGGGCACTGAAGCTTTCTTT. The encoded protein is CASTMEAGLGTEAFF. The whole variable domain, remainder taken from reference TRBV5-6 and TRBJ1-1, is DAGVTQSPTHLIKTRGQQVTLRCSPKSGHDTVSWYQQALGQGPQFIFQYYEEEERQRGNFPDRFSGHQFPNYSSELNVNALLLGDSALYLCASTMEAGLGTEAFFGQGTRLTVV.

This clonotype was recorded at least ten times. V and J are TRBV28 and TRBJ2-2; 11 bases map to TRBD2. Trimming at V came to 5 bases and at J to 4 bases, leaving 6 bases not matched to a gene. Germline V gives CDR1 MDHEN, CDR2 SYDVKM. The CDR3 contains 16 residues. The CDR3 sequence is CASSPLGTSGTGELFF. CDR3 nucleotide sequence: TGTGCCAGCAGTCCCCTCGGGACTAGCGGCACCGGGGAGCTGTTTTTT.

The rearrangement links TRBV7-2 to TRBJ2-4, with D hard to call. The CDR3 spans 16 residues. Germline loops: CDR1 SGHTA, CDR2 FQGNSA. The V end was cut by 1 base, the J end by 1 base, with 11 bases between. This chain's CDR3 is CASSLDSSRAKNIQYF. For the CDR3, the DNA is TGTGCCAGCAGCTTAGACTCTTCCAGGGCCAAAAACATTCAGTACTTC.